This T cell receptor beta chain emerged from a study of spatial heterogeneity in lung cancer. Study-level points and caveats: Tumor mutation counts were tracked by expanded intratumoral alpha and beta TCR counts.

The table lists this clonotype with a few counts. Antigen specificity is unknown. Germline-derived CDR1 and CDR2 are MDHEN and SYDVKM. This CDR3 contains 11 residues. V shed 7 bases, J shed 13 bases, and the junction held 7 bases outside the gene matches. The time point here: sample taken at primary tumor resection. The study tagged each TCR cDNA molecule with a unique molecular identifier. MiXCR, run by TCRdb on the 5' RACE reads, gives a single entry per CDR3 protein. The sample holds roughly 3,000 distinct CDR3 sequences, 10% to 15% seen once. This clonotype was sampled from a male donor with early-stage non-small cell lung cancer. The chain uses TRBV28 and TRBJ2-3; TRBD1 aligns across 8 bases. Sample: lung tumor tissue, taken at surgery. Written as DNA, the CDR3 is TGTGCCAGCACCACGGACAGGGCCGAGTATTTT. Its protein product is CASTTDRAEYF.